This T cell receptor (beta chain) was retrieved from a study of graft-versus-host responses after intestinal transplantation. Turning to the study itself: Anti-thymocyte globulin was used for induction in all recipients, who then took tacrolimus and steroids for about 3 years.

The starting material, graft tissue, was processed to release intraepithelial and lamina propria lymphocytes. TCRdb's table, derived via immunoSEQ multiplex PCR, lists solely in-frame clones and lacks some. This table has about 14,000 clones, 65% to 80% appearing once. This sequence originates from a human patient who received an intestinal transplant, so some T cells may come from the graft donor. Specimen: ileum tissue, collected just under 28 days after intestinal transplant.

CDR3 protein: CASSLGPSSYNEQFF. The CDR3, as DNA: TGTGCCAGCAGCCTGGGGCCTAGCTCCTACAATGAGCAGTTCTTC. The chain links TRBV11-2 to TRBJ2-1; perhaps TRBD1 as D (5 bases). The CDR3 totals 15 residues. The germline CDR1 and CDR2 sequences are SGHAT and FQNNGV. The V and J ends lost 5 bases and 0 bases respectively, with 11 bases between them.